Below, one T cell receptor (beta chain) is given with its context. This specimen belongs to a study of T cell changes during pregnancy in multiple sclerosis. Trimming cost V 2 bases and J 7 bases; bases outside gene matches: 3. This CDR3 is built from 14 residues. Germline V gives CDR1 MNHEY, CDR2 SMNVEV (reference sequence). Produced via immunoSEQ multiplex PCR; TCRdb's table is partial and in-frame only. The table lists 50,000 to 75,000 clones, 93% of them singletons, with 2.6% in the top ten. The sample consisted of CD8+ T cells from peripheral blood mononuclear cells, taken in the third trimester of pregnancy. This chain connects TRBV27 to TRBJ1-2; 11 bases map to TRBD1. The source is a female donor with multiple sclerosis, enrolled in a pregnancy study. DNA for the CDR3: TGTGCCAGCAGTTTAGGACAGGGGGCGGGTGGCTACACCTTC. Amino acid sequence: CASSLGQGAGGYTF.